The rows below give T cell receptor beta chains drawn from one sample of a study of siplizumab effects on memory and regulatory T cells. Only in-frame clones appear in the TCRdb table, and some are missing; sequencing was by immunoSEQ multiplex PCR. This repertoire shows about 99,000 clones, 93% found once; its top ten account for approximately 0.6%. The specimen sequenced was Tregs sorted from blood. The receptors stem from a human donor in good health. CDR3s include the opening cysteine and the closing phenylalanine or tryptophan. A D gene is named only where the DNA matches it firmly. Clone size is stated in some rows and not others, as once, few, many or a class when expanded.

>TRBJ2-3|once|TRBD2|TRBV4-2
TGTGCCAGCAGCCAAGATCAGCGGGCGGGGGGTACGCAGTATTTT
CASSQDQRAGGTQYF
>TRBJ2-7|NA|NA|TRBV5-1
TGCGCCAGCAGCTTTCTAGGGGGCTACGAGCAGTACTTC
CASSFLGGYEQYF
>TRBJ1-3|NA|NA|TRBV18
TGTGCCAGCTCCACGGACGTCCCGAGCTCTGGAAACACCATATATTTT
CASSTDVPSSGNTIYF
>TRBJ1-2|NA|TRBD1|TRBV27
TGTGCCAGCAGTTCGATGAGGGACAGGGGCCGGTATGGCTACACCTTC
CASSSMRDRGRYGYTF
>TRBJ1-6|NA|NA|TRBV6-5
TGTGCCAGCAGTTTAGGGCAACGTTTAAATTCACCCCTCCACTTT
CASSLGQRLNSPLHF
>TRBJ2-5|NA|NA|TRBV6-5
TGTGCCAGCAGTTACATGGCGGACCAAGAGACCCAGTACTTC
CASSYMADQETQYF
>TRBJ2-2|NA|NA|TRBV6-6
TGTGCCAGCAGTTGGGGGGCCGGGGAGCTGTTTTTT
CASSWGAGELFF
>TRBJ1-2|NA|NA|TRBV14
TGTGCCAGCAGCCAATTGGACGGGTATGGCTACACCTTC
CASSQLDGYGYTF
>TRBJ1-2|NA|TRBD1|TRBV29-1
TGCAGCGTTGGTGGGACAGGGGCTAACTATGGCTACACCTTC
CSVGGTGANYGYTF
>TRBJ2-3|NA|TRBD2|TRBV9
TGTGCCAGCAGCGTAGCCCCTAGCGGGACTAGCACAGATACGCAGTATTTT
CASSVAPSGTSTDTQYF
>TRBJ2-2|NA|TRBD2|TRBV5-4
TGTGCCAGCAGCTTGGTAGCGGGAGGGTACACCGGGGAGCTGTTTTTT
CASSLVAGGYTGELFF